One and the same sample provided the 24 T cell receptor beta chains below, sequenced in a study of cytomegalovirus exposure and HLA in healthy donors. This PCR relied on a set of 60 Vbeta primers and 13 Jbeta primers. Libraries were prepared by immunoSEQ multiplex PCR; TCRdb keeps only in-frame clonotypes and omits some of them. The data show 150,000 to 160,000 clones, around 83% seen once. Sequenced input: PBMCs. These receptors originate from a woman under 30 in good health and CMV-seronegative.

The V and J genes are TRBV10-3 and TRBJ1-5, with D perhaps TRBD1 (5 bases). Germline CDR1 and CDR2: ENHRY and SYGVKD. V was cut by 11 bases and J by 6 bases, with 14 bases left in between. The CDR3 consists of 12 residues. CDR3: CASSGGSQPQHF. The CDR3 bases are TGTGCCTCCAGCGGGGGAAGTCAGCCCCAGCATTTT.

The chain links TRBV4-3 to TRBJ2-7, with D possibly TRBD1 on 7 matching bases. The CDR3 contains 17 residues. CDR1 LGHNA and CDR2 YSLEER come from the germline V gene. V was shortened by 0 bases and J by 2 bases, with 17 bases between the two germline ends. The CDR3 DNA reads as TGCGCCAGCAGCCAAGATATCGGGCAGGGGGGAGCCTACGAGCAGTACTTC. Its translation: CASSQDIGQGGAYEQYF.

V gene TRBV7-2 combines with J gene TRBJ2-3; 11 bases are a match to TRBD2. The junction had 5 bases not matched to a gene; V was cut back by 5 bases and J by 4 bases. The germline gives CDR1 SGHTA, CDR2 FQGNSA. The CDR3 is 15 residues long. In nucleotides, the CDR3 is TGTGCCAGCAGCGCAGGACTAGCGGGTGCAGATACGCAGTATTTT. It codes for CASSAGLAGADTQYF.

J is TRBJ2-1 and V is TRBV28; the D gene is possibly TRBD1 (6 bases). The V end lost 3 bases, the J end lost 13 bases, and 16 bases lay between the germline ends. The CDR3 is 13 amino acids. Germline lookup yields CDR1 MDHEN and CDR2 SYDVKM. The CDR3 DNA reads as TGTGCCAGCAGTTTGTCCGGAGGACAGACCCAGTTCTTC. Encoded protein: CASSLSGGQTQFF.

V usage is TRBV11-2 and J usage is TRBJ2-1, with D hard to call. Trimming took 5 bases from V and 6 from J, leaving 11 bases between them. This CDR3 has 13 residues. The V gene's germline CDR1 is SGHAT and CDR2 FQNNGV. Here the CDR3 reads CASSPFSRNEQFF. The CDR3 DNA follows: TGTGCCAGCAGCCCTTTCTCTCGCAATGAGCAGTTCTTC.

The sample holds a few counts of this clone. The rearrangement links TRBV19 to TRBJ1-6; 10 nucleotides line up with TRBD1. Germline assignment: CDR1 LNHDA and CDR2 SQIVND (reference sequence). CDR3 length: 15 residues. V was clipped by 5 bases and J by 11 bases; unmatched bases: 9. For the CDR3, the DNA is TGTGCCAGTAGTCCACCCGGGACAGGGGTTGCACCCCTCCACTTT. Protein product: CASSPPGTGVAPLHF. Complete variable domain (other parts from reference TRBV19 and TRBJ1-6): DGGITQSPKYLFRKEGQNVTLSCEQNLNHDAMYWYRQDPGQGLRLIYYSQIVNDFQKGDIAEGYSVSREKKESFPLTVTSAQKNPTAFYLCASSPPGTGVAPLHFGNGTRLTVT.

This clone was found once. This sequence joins TRBV2 and TRBJ2-7; D is perhaps TRBD2 (6 bases). V was clipped by 8 bases and J by 2 bases, with 19 bases between them. Germline-derived CDR1 and CDR2 are SNHLY and FYNNEI. CDR3 length: 15 residues. DNA of the CDR3: TGTGCCAGCTCCCCTGGGAGGCGGAGTGCCTACGAGCAGTACTTC. Protein sequence: CASSPGRRSAYEQYF.

The chain links TRBV19 to TRBJ2-5, with TRBD2 matching 7 bases. This CDR3 is 15 amino acids long. V gave up 6 bases and J gave up 3 bases; unmatched junction bases: 10. CDR1 and CDR2 (germline): LNHDA, SQIVND (reference sequence). The CDR3 nucleotides are TGTGCCAGTAGGGGGTCGGCTAGCGGAGAAGAGACCCAGTACTTC. It translates to CASRGSASGEETQYF.

This chain joins TRBV2 and TRBJ1-6; 10 positions match TRBD1. This CDR3 region has 15 residues. Germline V gives CDR1 SNHLY, CDR2 FYNNEI. The V and J ends lost 5 bases and 6 bases, in that order; junction bases with no gene match: 4. The DNA for the CDR3 is TGTGCCAGCAGTACACGGGACAGGGGTAATTCACCCCTCCACTTT. As protein: CASSTRDRGNSPLHF.

The CDR3 DNA reads TGTGCCACTCAGAGAGGGAACGTATGGGGCTACACCTTC. Its protein product is CATQRGNVWGYTF. V gene TRBV28 combines with J gene TRBJ1-2, with unresolved D. The CDR3 runs 13 residues. Trimming removed 10 bases at V and 8 bases at J, with 20 bases between. Germline loops: CDR1 MDHEN, CDR2 SYDVKM.

V usage is TRBV5-4 and J usage is TRBJ2-7; the D is unclear. With 1 base removed from V and 9 bases from J, the gap between germline ends came to 23 bases. The germline V gene encodes CDR1 SGHNT and CDR2 YYREEE (reference sequence). This CDR3 is built from 16 residues. The CDR3 DNA follows: TGTGCCAGCAGCTTGAGTCCACGGATCCCTACTACGGGGCAGTACTTC. Translation: CASSLSPRIPTTGQYF.

V is TRBV4-3 and J is TRBJ2-1, with 8 bases lining up with TRBD1. The CDR3 totals 16 residues. With 0 bases clipped from V and 7 bases from J, the junction kept 8 bases outside the gene matches. Per the germline V gene, CDR1 is LGHNA and CDR2 is YSLEER. CDR3 sequence: CASSQDRGTGKNEQFF. The CDR3 DNA follows: TGCGCCAGCAGCCAAGATAGGGGGACAGGAAAGAATGAGCAGTTCTTC.

The V and J genes are TRBV6-1 and TRBJ1-2, with D possibly being TRBD1 (6 bases). CDR1 MNHNS and CDR2 SASEGT come from the germline V gene. The CDR3 is made up of 13 amino acids. With 6 bases removed from V and 4 bases from J, the gap between germline ends came to 12 bases. CDR3 residues: CASRIDRSYGYTF. The CDR3 DNA follows: TGTGCCAGCAGGATAGACAGGAGCTATGGCTACACCTTC.

The rearrangement joins TRBV29-1 to TRBJ2-7, with D unclear. Germline lookup yields CDR1 SQVTM and CDR2 ANQGSEA. The ends were cut back, 4 bases at V and 0 bases at J, with 7 bases in the middle. This CDR3 has 12 residues. The CDR3 bases are TGCAGCGTTGGGGCAGACTCCTACGAGCAGTACTTC. This sequence encodes CSVGADSYEQYF.

This clone has a handful of counts. The chain employs TRBV4-3 and TRBJ1-1; D not resolved. Trimming removed 6 bases from V and 0 bases from J, with 8 bases in between. The germline V gene has CDR1 LGHNA and CDR2 YSLEER. The CDR3 sequence is 13 residues long. CDR3 sequence: CASRVQMNTEAFF. The CDR3 nucleotides are TGCGCCAGCAGAGTACAGATGAACACTGAAGCTTTCTTT.

The chain employs TRBV10-1 and TRBJ2-1, with a weak D call TRBD2 (6 bases). This CDR3 has 16 residues. The germline V and J ends were trimmed by 6 bases and 9 bases, with 24 bases remaining between them. Germline V gene lookup returns CDR1 WNHNN and CDR2 SYGVQD (reference sequence). The CDR3 loop reads CASSQAGKQGAIEQFF. The CDR3 DNA reads TGCGCCAGCAGCCAGGCGGGGAAGCAAGGGGCAATTGAGCAGTTCTTC.

V and J are TRBV30 and TRBJ2-5; D is perhaps TRBD1 (6 bases). Germline CDR1 GTSNPN, CDR2 SVGIG (reference sequence). CDR3 length: 14 amino acids. The V end was cut by 0 bases, the J end by 1 base, with 9 bases between. Here the CDR3 reads CAWSVKQGQETQYF. As DNA, the CDR3 is TGTGCCTGGAGTGTTAAACAGGGCCAAGAGACCCAGTACTTC.

About this clone itself: The junction departs from the called germline gene at one end, perhaps through a read error. The chain has TRBV7-7 and TRBJ2-5, with D maybe TRBD1 (6 bases). The CDR3 is 14 residues long. The germline CDR1 and CDR2 sequences are SSHAT and FNYEAQ (reference sequence). CDR3 coding DNA: TGTGCTAGCAGTCATGTGGGGGCACAAGAGACCCAGTACTTC. The encoded protein is CASSHVGAQETQYF.

The chain uses TRBV28 and TRBJ2-1; D is undetermined. Trimming shortened V by 5 bases and J by 7 bases, and 18 bases separated the two germline ends. The germline gives CDR1 MDHEN, CDR2 SYDVKM. The CDR3 consists of 15 residues. CDR3 sequence (DNA): TGTGCCAGCAGTCGCCCTTTCGGTTCTTCGAATGAGCAGTTCTTC. Its translation is CASSRPFGSSNEQFF.

The gene calls are TRBV27 and TRBJ2-7, with a tentative D call TRBD2 (5 bases). Trimming removed 5 bases at V and 1 base at J, with 9 bases between. This CDR3 contains 13 residues. CDR1 and CDR2 (germline): MNHEY, SMNVEV (reference sequence). The CDR3 loop is CASSRRGSYEQYF. CDR3 coding DNA: TGTGCCAGCAGTCGCCGGGGATCCTACGAGCAGTACTTC.

J is TRBJ2-3 and V is TRBV5-1; 10 nucleotides agree with TRBD2. Losses at the gene ends were 4 bases for V and 3 bases for J; bases not matched to a gene: 20. CDR1 SGHRS and CDR2 YFSETQ come from the germline V gene. The CDR3 runs to 20 residues. In DNA, the CDR3 is TGCGCCAGCAGCAAGGACGGGAGACTAGCGGGCTTCGAGCAGACAGATACGCAGTATTTT. This encodes CASSKDGRLAGFEQTDTQYF.

This clone has just one count. This chain joins TRBV30 and TRBJ2-4; 10 nucleotides align to TRBD2. Germline V gene sequence: CDR1 GTSNPN, CDR2 SVGIG (reference sequence). Unmatched junction bases numbered 4, after V lost 2 bases and J lost 6 bases. CDR3 size: 14 residues. In DNA, the CDR3 is TGTGCCTGGAGTCGAACTAGCGGGGCAAACATTCAGTACTTC. It codes for CAWSRTSGANIQYF.

The chain is built from TRBV6-6 and TRBJ2-2, with TRBD1 identical over 9 bases. Germline CDR1 reads MNHNY; CDR2 reads SVGAGI (reference sequence). The CDR3 has 14 residues. Germline trimming cut 7 bases from V and 7 bases from J; bases unmatched to any gene: 7. The CDR3 region has the DNA TGTGCCAGCACTAAACAGGGGGCGGGCGGGGAGCTGTTTTTT. Translating gives CASTKQGAGGELFF.

V is TRBV11-2 and J is TRBJ2-7; 10 bases fit TRBD1. The germline CDR1 and CDR2 sequences are SGHAT and FQNNGV. The CDR3 covers 15 residues. Trimming removed 3 bases from V and 3 bases from J; junction bases left unmatched: 5. The DNA of the CDR3 is TGTGCCAGCAGCTTGTACCGGGACAGGGGCTACGAGCAGTACTTC. Translated, it gives CASSLYRDRGYEQYF.